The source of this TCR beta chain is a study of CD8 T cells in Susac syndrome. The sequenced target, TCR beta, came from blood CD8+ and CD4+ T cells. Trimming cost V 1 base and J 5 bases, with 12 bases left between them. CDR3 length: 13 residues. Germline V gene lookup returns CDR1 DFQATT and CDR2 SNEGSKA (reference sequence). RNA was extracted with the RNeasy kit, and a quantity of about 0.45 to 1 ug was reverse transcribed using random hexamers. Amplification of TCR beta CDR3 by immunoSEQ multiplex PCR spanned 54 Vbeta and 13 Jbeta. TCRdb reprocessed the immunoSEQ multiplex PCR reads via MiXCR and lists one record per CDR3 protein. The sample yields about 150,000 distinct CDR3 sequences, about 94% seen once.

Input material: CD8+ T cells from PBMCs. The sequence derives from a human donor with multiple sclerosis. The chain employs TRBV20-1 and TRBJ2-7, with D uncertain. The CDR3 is CSARGFKTDEQYF. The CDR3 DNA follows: TGCAGTGCTAGAGGGTTCAAGACGGACGAGCAGTACTTC.